Reported below is one T cell receptor beta chain. Free of recent acute infections or vaccinations, the donors were healthy HIV-negative adults. The data stem from a study of shared clonotypes between healthy human individuals. The CDR3 sequence is 14 residues long. Germline values: CDR1 SQVTM, CDR2 ANQGSEA. V trimming: 7 bases; J trimming: 1 base; junction bases outside the gene matches: 9. TCRdb's copy holds only in-frame clones and misses some; the assay was immunoSEQ multiplex PCR. The table lists roughly 2,500,000 clones, 93% of them singletons. This TCR came from a man aged 18-30 years in good health. Some clones in this sample may be carry-over from other donors' samples. Sequencing input: naive CD4+ T cells from PBMCs. Stated subset: CD45RA+ positively selected. The chain links TRBV29-1 to TRBJ2-5, with TRBD2 matching 7 bases. CDR3 nucleotide sequence: TGCAGCGACTCGGGAGGTGGGGGCCAAGAGACCCAGTACTTC. This encodes CSDSGGGGQETQYF.